This TCR beta chain was profiled in a study of T cell changes during pregnancy in multiple sclerosis. This clone was counted between two and nine times. This CDR3 contains 11 residues. V dropped 7 bases and J dropped 3 bases, with 6 bases sitting between them. Germline lookup yields CDR1 MNHEY and CDR2 SVGAGI. Repertoires were generated with immunoSEQ multiplex PCR, while TCRdb's copy carries only in-frame clones and drops some. Among around 63,000 clones listed, 90% to 95% were seen once. The sample was peripheral blood, taken after pregnancy. The clonotype comes from a female donor in good health, enrolled as a control in a pregnancy study. The V gene is TRBV6-5, the J gene TRBJ1-2, with D hard to call. CDR3 region: CASTPDYGYTF. CDR3 sequence (DNA): TGTGCCAGCACCCCGGACTATGGCTACACCTTC.